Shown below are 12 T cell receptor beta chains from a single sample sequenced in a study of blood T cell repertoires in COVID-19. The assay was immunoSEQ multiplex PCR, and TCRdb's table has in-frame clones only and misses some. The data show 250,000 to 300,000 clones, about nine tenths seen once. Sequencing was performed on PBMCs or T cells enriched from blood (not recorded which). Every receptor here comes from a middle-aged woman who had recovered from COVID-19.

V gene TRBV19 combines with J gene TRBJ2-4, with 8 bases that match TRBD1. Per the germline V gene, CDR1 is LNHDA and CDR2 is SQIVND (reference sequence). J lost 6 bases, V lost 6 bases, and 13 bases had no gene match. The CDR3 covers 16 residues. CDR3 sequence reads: CASRGFSTGAGNIQYF. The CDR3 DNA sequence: TGTGCCAGTAGGGGCTTTTCGACAGGGGCTGGAAACATTCAGTACTTC.

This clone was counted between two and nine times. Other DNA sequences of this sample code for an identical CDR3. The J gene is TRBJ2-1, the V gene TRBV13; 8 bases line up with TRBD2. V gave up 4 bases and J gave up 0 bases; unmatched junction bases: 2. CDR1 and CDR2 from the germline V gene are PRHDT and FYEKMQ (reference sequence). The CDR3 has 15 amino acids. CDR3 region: CASSSSGSSYNEQFF. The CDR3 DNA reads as TGTGCCAGCAGCTCCAGCGGGAGCTCCTACAATGAGCAGTTCTTC.

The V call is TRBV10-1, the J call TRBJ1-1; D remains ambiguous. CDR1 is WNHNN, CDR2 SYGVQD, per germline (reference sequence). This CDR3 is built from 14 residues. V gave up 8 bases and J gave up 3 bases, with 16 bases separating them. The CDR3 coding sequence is TGCGCCAGCGCGCCGCGGAGGTCGGACACTGAAGCTTTCTTT. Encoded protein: CASAPRRSDTEAFF.

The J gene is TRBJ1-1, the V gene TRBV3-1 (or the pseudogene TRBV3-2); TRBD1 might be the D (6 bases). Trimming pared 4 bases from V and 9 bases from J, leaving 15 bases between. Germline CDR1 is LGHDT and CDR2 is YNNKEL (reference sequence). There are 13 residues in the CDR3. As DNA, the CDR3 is TGTGCCAGCAGCCCCACAGGGTACGTAAAAGCTTTCTTT. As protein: CASSPTGYVKAFF.

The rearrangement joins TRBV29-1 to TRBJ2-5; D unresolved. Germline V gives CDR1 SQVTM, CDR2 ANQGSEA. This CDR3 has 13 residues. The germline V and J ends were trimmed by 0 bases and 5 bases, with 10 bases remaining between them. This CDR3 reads CSVEEKKRETQYF. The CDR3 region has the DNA TGCAGCGTTGAAGAAAAGAAGAGGGAGACCCAGTACTTC.

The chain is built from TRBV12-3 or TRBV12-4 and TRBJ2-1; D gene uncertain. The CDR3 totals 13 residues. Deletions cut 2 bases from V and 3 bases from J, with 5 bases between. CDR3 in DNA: TGTGCCAGCAGTTTACTAGACTACAATGAGCAGTTCTTC. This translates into CASSLLDYNEQFF.

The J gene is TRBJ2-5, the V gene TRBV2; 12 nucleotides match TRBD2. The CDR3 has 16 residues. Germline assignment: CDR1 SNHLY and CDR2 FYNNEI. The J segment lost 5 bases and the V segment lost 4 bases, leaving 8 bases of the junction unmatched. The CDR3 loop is CASSVRLAGGLETQYF. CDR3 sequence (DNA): TGTGCCAGCAGTGTTCGGCTAGCGGGGGGGCTGGAGACCCAGTACTTC.

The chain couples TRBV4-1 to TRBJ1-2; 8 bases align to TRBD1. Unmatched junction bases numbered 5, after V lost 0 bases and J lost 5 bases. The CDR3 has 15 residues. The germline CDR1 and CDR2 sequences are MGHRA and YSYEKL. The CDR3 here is CASSQDDRGGYGYTF. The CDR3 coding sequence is TGCGCCAGCAGCCAAGATGACAGGGGCGGGTATGGCTACACCTTC.

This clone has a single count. The CDR3: CASSLGSRYEQYF. The CDR3 DNA is TGCGCCAGCAGCTTGGGCTCTCGGTACGAGCAGTACTTC. The V and J genes are TRBV5-1 and TRBJ2-7; unclear D gene. Trimming took off 0 bases at V and 4 bases at J, with 8 bases between the two ends. The CDR3 is made up of 13 amino acids. Germline V gene data show CDR1 as SGHRS and CDR2 as YFSETQ.

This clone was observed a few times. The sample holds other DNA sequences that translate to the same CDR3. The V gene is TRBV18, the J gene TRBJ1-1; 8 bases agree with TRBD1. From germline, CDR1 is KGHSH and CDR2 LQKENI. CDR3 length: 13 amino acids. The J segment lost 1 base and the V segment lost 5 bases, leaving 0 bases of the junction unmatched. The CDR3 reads CASSGQGNTEAFF. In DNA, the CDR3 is TGTGCCAGCTCAGGACAGGGGAACACTGAAGCTTTCTTT.

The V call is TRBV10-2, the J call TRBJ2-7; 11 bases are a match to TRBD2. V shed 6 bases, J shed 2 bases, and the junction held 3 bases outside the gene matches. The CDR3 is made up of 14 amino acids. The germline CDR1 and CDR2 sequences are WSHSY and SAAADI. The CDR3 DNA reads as TGCGCCAGCAGAAGACTAGCGGGACCCTACGAGCAGTACTTC. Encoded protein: CASRRLAGPYEQYF.

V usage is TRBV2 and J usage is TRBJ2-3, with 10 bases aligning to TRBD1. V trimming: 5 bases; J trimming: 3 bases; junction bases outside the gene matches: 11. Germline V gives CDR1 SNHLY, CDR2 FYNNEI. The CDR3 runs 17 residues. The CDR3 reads CASSRQGAGGRTDTQYF. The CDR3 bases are TGTGCCAGCAGTAGACAGGGGGCCGGGGGGAGGACAGATACGCAGTATTTT.